This TCR beta chain was recovered during a study of PD-L1 blockade in urothelial cancer. V lost 0 bases, J lost 8 bases, and 3 bases stayed unmatched. The CDR3 loop spans 15 amino acids. Germline assignment: CDR1 SGHTS and CDR2 YDEGEE. Method: immunoSEQ multiplex PCR; TCRdb's copy keeps in-frame clones and lacks some. Of 38,000 or so clones in the sample, about 86% were seen once. Sequencing was performed on PBMCs, taken around atezolizumab (anti-PD-L1) treatment. This receptor was obtained from a man in his 60s with urothelial cancer. This chain uses TRBV5-8 with TRBJ1-6; 9 bases line up with TRBD1. The CDR3 spells CASSLVGQGDSPLHF. For the CDR3, the DNA is TGTGCCAGCAGCTTGGTGGGACAGGGAGATTCACCCCTCCACTTT.